The entry below describes one TCR beta chain. The record originates from a study of blood T cell repertoires in COVID-19. Across the whole study: There were acute and convalescent COVID-19 samples, and they came from the United States, Italy and Spain.

Some clones are missing from TCRdb's copy, which holds only in-frame ones; the method was immunoSEQ multiplex PCR. The sample contains roughly 380,000 clones, around 87% of which appear only once. Germline V gene lookup returns CDR1 LNHDA and CDR2 SQIVND (reference sequence). With 7 bases clipped from V and 3 bases from J, the junction kept 11 bases outside the gene matches. The CDR3 loop spans 16 amino acids. The sequence was collected from a man aged 25-45 years who had recovered from COVID-19. This chain uses TRBV19 with TRBJ1-3; TRBD1 matches at 8 bases. Sequencing was carried out using PBMCs or T cells enriched from blood (not recorded which). CDR3: CASTSGQGLFGNTIYF. CDR3 nucleotide sequence: TGTGCCAGTACCTCTGGACAGGGCCTATTTGGAAACACCATATATTTT. The full variable domain, completed using reference TRBV19 and TRBJ1-3, is DGGITQSPKYLFRKEGQNVTLSCEQNLNHDAMYWYRQDPGQGLRLIYYSQIVNDFQKGDIAEGYSVSREKKESFPLTVTSAQKNPTAFYLCASTSGQGLFGNTIYFGEGSWLTVV.